This T cell receptor beta chain was found in a study of glioma-infiltrating T cells (dated by TCRdb to 2016 to 2017). Study-wide context: TCR alpha- and beta-chain repertoires were sequenced from glioma tissue, non-neoplastic brain tissue and matched peripheral blood mononuclear cells. Each tissue-infiltrating repertoire was compared with the same patient's peripheral blood repertoire to measure divergence between tissue and blood T-cell populations. The paired cohort was made up of three low-grade glioma patients, seven to nine primary glioblastoma patients and three non-glioma patients who contributed non-neoplastic brain tissue.

Study-wide findings and limitations: VJ-independent divergence between tissue and blood was below expectation in non-neoplastic patients but above expectation in all gliomas, especially low-grade gliomas. Only a very small number of CDR3 sequences turned up in both tissue and blood, a result put down to high CDR3 diversity combined with limited sampling. Small numbers underpinned the group comparisons: about eight glioblastoma patients, three low-grade glioma patients and three non-neoplastic patients.

The iRepertoire nested amplicon-rescue multiplex PCR (arm-PCR) platform was used to amplify TCR alpha and beta CDR3 regions from RNA. One-step reverse transcription and amplification used about 85-400 ng of tissue mRNA or PBMC total RNA as input. After bead purification, a secondary multiplex PCR added Illumina adapters, and libraries were gel-purified between 200 and 400 bp. The libraries contained internal 6-nucleotide barcodes that were used for demultiplexing. Sequencing of libraries was performed on an Illumina MiSeq with 2x220 or 2x250 nucleotide paired-end reads. Processing in the source paper ran as follows. Paired reads were merged using FLASH 1.2.11 and aligned with BWA-MEM to the GRCh37 human genome, and TRA and TRB reads were then extracted. For V and J assignment, an IMGT-derived reference of cassette sequences and CDR3 motifs that included pseudogenes was used. Reads were translated in three frames, and productive CDR3s were defined by a C…FGXG motif without stop codons. Unique combinations of V-J cassette pair and CDR3 amino acid sequence were defined as clonotypes. Filtering of reads was based on Hamming distance, with the threshold set by the sequence error rate of each sample in mapped regions. The public reads were quality trimmed at Q25 with fastp and then assembled into clones with MiXCR by TCRdb, keeping productive beta chains. Records with the same CDR3 protein are collapsed into one entry carrying the most frequent genes and DNA. For this entry, the V and J calls and clone size follow TCRdb and not the study's own pipeline. In this sample the table shows some 190,000 distinct CDR3 sequences, 30% to 40% of which occur a single time. The ten largest clones represent roughly 21% of the sample.

On this clonotype: This receptor's antigen is unknown. The junction does not match germline at one end; this may be a read error.

The receptor was derived from a human donor with low-grade glioma or glioblastoma, undergoing nonglioma brain surgery, or in good health (not recorded which). The specimen sequenced was glioma tissue, nonneoplastic brain tissue, or PBMCs (not recorded which).

The CDR3 protein sequence reads: CASTTTSSYQQYF. At the DNA level, the sequence is TGCGCCAGCACCACAACCAGCTCCTACCAGCAGTACTTC. Recombination joined TRBV4-1 with TRBJ2-7; the D gene lacks a confident call. The CDR3 covers 13 residues, taking in both the cysteine and the phenylalanine. The read is trimmed to its CDR3 DNA, 39 bases read in frame from base 1. From a lookup of the germline V gene, CDR1 and CDR2 are MGHRA and YSYEKL.